This TCR beta chain was obtained from a study of T cell responses to AZD1222 COVID-19 vaccine. The germline gives CDR1 MNHEY, CDR2 SMNVEV (reference sequence). The CDR3 totals 18 residues. V lost 3 bases and J 5 bases, leaving 20 bases between the germline ends. About this clone itself: The antigen is undetermined.

General study results and limits: Without day 14 samples, only post-peak T cell repertoires were studied. Seropositive status at baseline applied to only five to seven AZD1222 recipients.

Profiled with immunoSEQ multiplex PCR; TCRdb holds only in-frame clones, not every one. The sample includes roughly 180,000 clones, 90% to 95% seen only once; the top ten take 1.5% to 2%. Material: peripheral blood, obtained 28 days after the second AZD1222 dose. This receptor was taken from an adult who received the AZD1222 COVID-19 vaccine. The chain combines TRBV27 with TRBJ1-6; D perhaps matches TRBD1 (5 bases). In nucleotides, the CDR3 is TGTGCCAGCAGTTTGGTCCCCCGAGGGGCGAGGAATAATTCACCCCTCCACTTT. The encoded protein is CASSLVPRGARNNSPLHF.